This TCR beta chain was recorded in a study of vaccination and CD4 T cells after COVID-19. As for treatment: roughly ten-day PBMC culture with coronavirus spike peptide pools or control peptides (ViraFEST assay). With regard to this clonotype: Antigen: not known.

Sequenced with the Oncomine TCR Beta short-read assay was DNA taken from cultured CD4+ T cells. From the PCR reads, TCRdb called clonotypes with MiXCR, one entry per CDR3 protein. Among about 25,000 distinct CDR3 sequences, 35% to 55% were seen once, and the ten largest hold 7.2%. The receptor was isolated from a human donor who had recovered from COVID-19. Sequenced material: CD4+ T cells from blood, cultured in vitro.

The chain's CDR3 is CASSFVGGGAINTQYF. The CDR3 nucleotides read TGTGCCAGCAGTTTCGTTGGCGGGGGGGCGATTAATACGCAGTATTTT. V gene TRBV28 combines with J gene TRBJ2-3; 9 positions match TRBD2. Germline CDR1 and CDR2: MDHEN and SYDVKM. V lost 3 bases and J lost 7; bases outside the gene matches: 11. The CDR3 has 16 amino acids. The full variable domain, rest sourced from reference TRBV28 and TRBJ2-3, is DVKVTQSSRYLVKRTGEKVFLECVQDMDHENMFWYRQDPGLGLRLIYFSYDVKMKEKGDIPEGYSVSREKKERFSLILESASTNQTSMYLCASSFVGGGAINTQYFGPGTRLTVL.